This is a list of T cell receptor beta chains from one sample in a study of blood T cell repertoires in COVID-19. Here immunoSEQ multiplex PCR was the method, and the copy in TCRdb shows in-frame clones only, minus some. The sample shows roughly 200,000 clones, over 80% of them seen only once. The sequencing sample was made of PBMCs or T cells enriched from blood (not recorded which). Receptors were obtained from a man aged 25-40 years who had recovered from COVID-19. Each CDR3 is given with its conserved first and last residue. D genes are given only for firm matches. The size field is filled for only some rows; it gives once, few, many or a size class.

j_call,d_call,clone_size,v_call,cdr3_aa,cdr3_nt
TRBJ2-7,.,.,TRBV6-4,CASSDFYIRTQKVSYEQYF,TGTGCCAGCAGTGACTTTTATATAAGGACACAAAAGGTTTCCTACGAGCAGTACTTC
TRBJ1-5,TRBD1,.,TRBV4-1,CASSQDARGLNQPQHF,TGCGCCAGCAGCCAAGATGCCAGGGGGCTCAATCAGCCCCAGCATTTT
TRBJ2-7,TRBD2,.,TRBV5-5,CASSIAGLAGAGDYEQYF,TGTGCCAGCAGCATTGCGGGACTAGCGGGAGCGGGGGACTACGAGCAGTACTTC
TRBJ2-7,TRBD1,.,TRBV5-4,CASSSRDRGPYEQYF,TGTGCCAGCAGCAGCCGGGACAGGGGGCCGTACGAGCAGTACTTC
TRBJ1-2,.,.,TRBV15,CATSRVFRDGYTF,TGTGCCACCAGCAGAGTATTTCGGGATGGCTACACCTTC
TRBJ2-7,TRBD2,.,TRBV5-1,CASSLAGLAGGNEQYF,TGCGCCAGCAGCTTGGCGGGACTAGCGGGGGGAAACGAGCAGTACTTC
TRBJ2-1,TRBD2,.,TRBV9,CASSVGTSGEQFF,TGTGCCAGCAGCGTAGGGACTAGCGGGGAGCAGTTCTTC
TRBJ2-4,TRBD2,.,TRBV13,CASSSRGGSENIQYF,TGTGCCAGCAGCTCGAGGGGCGGGAGCGAAAACATTCAGTACTTC
TRBJ2-7,TRBD2,.,TRBV19,CASSIASGRTYEQYF,TGTGCCAGTAGTATAGCGAGCGGGAGGACCTACGAGCAGTACTTC
TRBJ2-1,TRBD2,.,TRBV5-1,CASSPGRAGNEQFF,TGCGCCAGCAGCCCGGGGAGGGCGGGCAATGAGCAGTTCTTC
TRBJ1-3,.,.,TRBV6-5,CASSYGTPGNTIYF,TGTGCCAGCAGTTACGGGACTCCTGGAAACACCATATATTTT
TRBJ2-7,TRBD2,.,TRBV6-5,CASISSGGGYEQYF,TGTGCCAGCATCTCTAGCGGGGGGGGATACGAGCAGTACTTC
TRBJ2-7,TRBD2,few,TRBV15,CATSRELAVTYEQYF,TGTGCCACCAGCAGGGAGCTAGCGGTAACCTACGAGCAGTACTTC
TRBJ1-1,TRBD1,.,TRBV4-2,CASSQEPGTGFTEAFF,TGTGCCAGCAGCCAAGAACCCGGGACAGGGTTCACTGAAGCTTTCTTT
TRBJ1-2,.,.,TRBV18,CASSRGEEGYTF,TGTGCCAGCTCAAGGGGTGAGGAGGGCTACACCTTC
TRBJ1-1,.,.,TRBV29-1,CSVVGGERSEAFF,TGCAGCGTTGTGGGGGGTGAACGGTCTGAAGCTTTCTTT
TRBJ2-7,TRBD2,.,TRBV12-3/TRBV12-4,CASCRGDEQYF,TGTGCCAGCTGCCGGGGGGACGAGCAGTACTTC
TRBJ1-2,.,.,TRBV10-3,CAISESSGSLDGYTF,TGTGCCATCAGTGAGTCTTCAGGGTCTCTGGATGGCTACACCTTC
TRBJ2-1,TRBD2,.,TRBV11-2,CASSLGAGVYNEQFF,TGTGCCAGCAGCTTAGGGGCGGGGGTGTACAATGAGCAGTTCTTC
TRBJ1-2,.,.,TRBV2,CASSEAEGVNYGYTF,TGTGCCAGCAGTGAAGCGGAAGGGGTGAACTATGGCTACACCTTC
TRBJ2-7,.,.,TRBV7-8,CASSLVGVARTYEQYF,TGTGCCAGCAGCTTAGTCGGGGTAGCGCGAACCTACGAGCAGTACTTC
TRBJ2-3,TRBD2,once,TRBV11-3,CASETSGGTDTQYF,TGTGCCAGCGAAACTAGCGGGGGAACAGATACGCAGTATTTT
TRBJ2-3,TRBD1,few,TRBV27,CASSRDRGRSDTQYF,TGTGCCAGCAGTCGGGACAGGGGGCGTTCAGATACGCAGTATTTT
TRBJ1-4,TRBD1,once,TRBV15,CATSRKDRVVNEKLFF,TGTGCCACCAGCAGAAAAGACAGGGTAGTAAATGAAAAACTGTTTTTT
TRBJ2-7,TRBD2,.,TRBV2,CASSRLAGGTYEQYF,TGTGCCAGCAGTCGACTAGCGGGAGGGACCTACGAGCAGTACTTC
TRBJ2-5,TRBD1,.,TRBV29-1,CSAQGAVETQYF,TGCAGCGCTCAGGGGGCTGTGGAGACCCAGTACTTC
TRBJ1-1,.,.,TRBV27,CASSNFAGTEAFF,TGTGCCAGCAGTAACTTTGCAGGTACCGAAGCTTTCTTT
TRBJ1-2,.,.,TRBV27,CASSFYGGGYTF,TGTGCCAGCAGTTTTTACGGAGGTGGCTACACCTTC
TRBJ2-3,TRBD1,.,TRBV30,CAWSRDRREQYF,TGTGCCTGGAGCCGGGACAGGAGAGAGCAGTATTTT
TRBJ1-1,.,.,TRBV27,CASSLSTGLTEAFF,TGTGCCAGCAGTTTATCAACAGGGCTCACTGAAGCTTTCTTT
TRBJ1-1,.,once,TRBV4-3,CASSQVEGNTEAFF,TGCGCCAGCAGCCAAGTTGAGGGCAACACTGAAGCTTTCTTT
TRBJ2-5,.,.,TRBV27,CASSSAGTYQETQYF,TGTGCCAGCAGTTCTGCGGGGACCTATCAAGAGACCCAGTACTTC
TRBJ1-2,.,.,TRBV9,CASSVVLVGPPQFGYTF,TGTGCCAGCAGCGTAGTTCTGGTGGGGCCCCCCCAGTTTGGCTACACCTTC
TRBJ1-1,.,.,TRBV5-5,CASSLDYSFMNTEAFF,TGTGCCAGCAGCTTGGATTACAGTTTTATGAACACTGAAGCTTTCTTT
TRBJ1-5,.,.,TRBV18,CASSRLRDQPQHF,TGTGCCAGCTCTCGCCTCAGGGATCAGCCCCAGCATTTT
TRBJ2-7,TRBD1,.,TRBV24-1,CATSDSWAGQGSEQYF,TGTGCCACCAGTGATTCATGGGCAGGACAGGGTAGCGAGCAGTACTTC
TRBJ1-1,.,.,TRBV28,CASSTPGGSAEAFF,TGTGCCAGCAGTACCCCGGGGGGGTCGGCTGAAGCTTTCTTT
TRBJ1-6,TRBD1,.,TRBV4-3,CASSQDTGVGSPLHF,TGCGCCAGCAGCCAAGATACAGGGGTTGGTTCACCCCTCCACTTT
TRBJ1-6,TRBD1,.,TRBV28,CASSMDRGQSYNSPLHF,TGTGCCAGCAGTATGGACAGGGGGCAGTCCTATAATTCACCCCTCCACTTT
TRBJ2-7,.,.,TRBV10-3,CAITVDPGYEQYF,TGTGCCATCACCGTAGATCCTGGCTACGAGCAGTACTTC
TRBJ2-7,TRBD2,.,TRBV27,CASSPRTSGNVYEQYF,TGTGCCAGCAGTCCAAGGACTAGCGGGAACGTCTACGAGCAGTACTTC
TRBJ2-5,TRBD1,.,TRBV4-3,CASSQERDRGLETQYF,TGCGCCAGCAGCCAAGAGAGGGACAGGGGTCTAGAGACCCAGTACTTC
TRBJ2-1,TRBD2,.,TRBV28,CASRSGRTREQFF,TGTGCCAGCAGGAGCGGGAGAACCCGTGAGCAGTTCTTC
TRBJ2-5,TRBD2,.,TRBV27,CASSQTSAYQETQYF,TGTGCCAGCAGTCAGACTAGCGCGTACCAAGAGACCCAGTACTTC
TRBJ2-3,TRBD2,.,TRBV25-1,CASSEGGTRDTQYF,TGTGCCAGCAGTGAAGGGGGGACTAGGGATACGCAGTATTTT
TRBJ2-5,TRBD2,.,TRBV5-1,CASSQRLAQETQYF,TGCGCCAGCAGCCAGCGACTAGCCCAAGAGACCCAGTACTTC
TRBJ1-2,.,.,TRBV28,CASSLSGRVLFGTF,TGTGCCAGCAGTTTATCGGGGAGAGTTTTATTTGGGACCTTC
TRBJ2-3,.,.,TRBV29-1,CSASGGSGTDTQYF,TGCAGCGCGAGCGGAGGAAGTGGCACAGATACGCAGTATTTT
TRBJ2-3,TRBD1,.,TRBV4-1,CASSLGQGGQYF,TGCGCCAGCAGCCTGGGACAGGGAGGGCAGTATTTT
TRBJ1-2,TRBD1,.,TRBV5-1,CASSGQGEAEGYTF,TGCGCCAGCAGTGGACAGGGCGAGGCAGAAGGCTACACCTTC
TRBJ2-3,TRBD2,.,TRBV11-3,CASSPGGGDTQYF,TGTGCCAGCAGCCCGGGGGGGGGAGATACGCAGTATTTT
TRBJ2-7,TRBD1,.,TRBV18,CASSPSQGQGSREQYF,TGTGCCAGCTCACCTAGTCAGGGACAGGGATCGCGCGAGCAGTACTTC